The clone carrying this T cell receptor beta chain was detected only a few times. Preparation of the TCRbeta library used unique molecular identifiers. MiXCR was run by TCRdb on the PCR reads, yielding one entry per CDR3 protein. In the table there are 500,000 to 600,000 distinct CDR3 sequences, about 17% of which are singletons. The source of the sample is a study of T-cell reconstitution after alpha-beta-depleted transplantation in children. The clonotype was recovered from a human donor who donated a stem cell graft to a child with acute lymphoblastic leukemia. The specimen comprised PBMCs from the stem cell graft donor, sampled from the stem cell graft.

The CDR3 spells CASSPPGDHYGYTF. CDR3 coding DNA: TGTGCCAGCTCACCACCGGGGGACCACTATGGCTACACCTTC. The genes are TRBV18 and TRBJ1-2, with D possibly being TRBD1 (5 bases). CDR1 and CDR2 (germline): KGHSH, LQKENI. The CDR3 is 14 residues long. V was cut by 0 bases and J by 3 bases, with 8 bases left in between.